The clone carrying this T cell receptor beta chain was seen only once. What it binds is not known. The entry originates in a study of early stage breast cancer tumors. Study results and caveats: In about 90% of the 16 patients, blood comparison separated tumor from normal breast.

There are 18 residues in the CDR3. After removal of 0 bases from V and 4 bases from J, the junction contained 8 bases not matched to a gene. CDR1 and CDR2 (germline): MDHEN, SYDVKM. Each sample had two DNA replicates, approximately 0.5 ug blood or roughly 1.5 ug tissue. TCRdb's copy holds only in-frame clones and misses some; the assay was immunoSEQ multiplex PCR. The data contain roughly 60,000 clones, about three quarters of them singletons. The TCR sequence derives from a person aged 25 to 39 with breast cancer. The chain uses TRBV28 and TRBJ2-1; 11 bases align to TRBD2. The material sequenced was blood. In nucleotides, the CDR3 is TGTGCCAGCAGTTTATGGGGGACTAGCGGAACCCGTTACAATGAGCAGTTCTTC. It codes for CASSLWGTSGTRYNEQFF. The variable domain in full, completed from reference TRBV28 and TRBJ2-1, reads DVKVTQSSRYLVKRTGEKVFLECVQDMDHENMFWYRQDPGLGLRLIYFSYDVKMKEKGDIPEGYSVSREKKERFSLILESASTNQTSMYLCASSLWGTSGTRYNEQFFGPGTRLTVL.